This record looks at one T cell receptor (beta chain) sequence and its context. This entry comes from a study of blood T cell repertoires in COVID-19. Study at large: The United States, Italy and Spain provided the acute and convalescent COVID-19 samples. PBMCs, B-cell-depleted T cells, or T cells were the source of the cDNA or gDNA that made up the material.

This CDR3 is built from 15 residues. V dropped 2 bases and J dropped 6 bases, with 17 bases sitting between them. Germline V gene lookup returns CDR1 SGHAT and CDR2 FQNNGV. Original analysis: Counts of nucleated cells, estimated from reference gene primer amplification, were obtained. Clones were read by immunoSEQ multiplex PCR, and TCRdb kept only the in-frame ones, dropping some. V, J and clone size are taken as reported in that table, and D and trimming were inferred from the DNA itself. There are around 69,000 clones in the sample; 89% occur only once, and 4.9% lies in the top ten. The TCR originated in a woman aged 50 to 60 with active COVID-19. Sequenced: peripheral blood. This sequence joins TRBV11-2 and TRBJ2-7; possibly TRBD1 for D (6 bases). The CDR3 reads CASSLPLGQGFEQYF. The CDR3 DNA reads as TGTGCCAGCAGCTTACCCCTGGGTCAGGGGTTCGAGCAGTACTTC. The full variable domain, with the rest looked up from reference TRBV11-2 and TRBJ2-7, is EAGVAQSPRYKIIEKRQSVAFWCNPISGHATLYWYQQILGQGPKLLIQFQNNGVVDDSQLPKDRFSAERLKGVDSTLKIQPAKLEDSAVYLCASSLPLGQGFEQYFGPGTRLTVT.